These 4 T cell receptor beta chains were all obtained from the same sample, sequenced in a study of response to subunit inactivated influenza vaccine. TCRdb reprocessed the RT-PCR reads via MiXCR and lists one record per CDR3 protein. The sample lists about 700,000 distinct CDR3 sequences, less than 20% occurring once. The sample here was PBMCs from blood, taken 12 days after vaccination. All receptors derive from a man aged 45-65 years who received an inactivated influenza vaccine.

As DNA, the CDR3 is TGTGCCAGCAGCCCCGGGACAGGTCTTGTTTTCTTT. It specifies CASSPGTGLVFF. The chain links TRBV7-9 to TRBJ1-1; TRBD1 matches 8 bases. CDR3 size: 12 residues. Germline CDR1 and CDR2: SEHNR and FQNEAQ (reference sequence). The V gene end was trimmed by 5 bases and the J gene end by 13 bases; junction bases not matched to a gene: 9.

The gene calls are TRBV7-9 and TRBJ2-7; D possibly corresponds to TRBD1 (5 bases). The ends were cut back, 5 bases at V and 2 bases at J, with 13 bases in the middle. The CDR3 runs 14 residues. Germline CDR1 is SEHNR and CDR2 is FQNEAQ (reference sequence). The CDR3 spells CASSHDSPTYEQYF. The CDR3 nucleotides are TGTGCCAGCAGCCACGACAGCCCGACCTACGAGCAGTACTTC.

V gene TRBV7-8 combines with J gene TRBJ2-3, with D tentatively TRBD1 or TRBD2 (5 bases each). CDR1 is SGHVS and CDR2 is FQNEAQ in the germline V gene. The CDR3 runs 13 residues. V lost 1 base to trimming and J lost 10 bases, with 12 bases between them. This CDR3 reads CASSLGSSGPQYF. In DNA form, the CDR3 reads TGTGCCAGCAGCTTAGGTTCCTCGGGGCCGCAGTATTTT.

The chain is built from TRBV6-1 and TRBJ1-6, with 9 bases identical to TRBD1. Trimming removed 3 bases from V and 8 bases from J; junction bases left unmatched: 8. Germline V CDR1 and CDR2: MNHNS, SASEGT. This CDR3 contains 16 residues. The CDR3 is CASSDWMGQGYSPLHF. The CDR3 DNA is TGTGCCAGCAGTGATTGGATGGGACAGGGCTATTCACCCCTCCACTTT.